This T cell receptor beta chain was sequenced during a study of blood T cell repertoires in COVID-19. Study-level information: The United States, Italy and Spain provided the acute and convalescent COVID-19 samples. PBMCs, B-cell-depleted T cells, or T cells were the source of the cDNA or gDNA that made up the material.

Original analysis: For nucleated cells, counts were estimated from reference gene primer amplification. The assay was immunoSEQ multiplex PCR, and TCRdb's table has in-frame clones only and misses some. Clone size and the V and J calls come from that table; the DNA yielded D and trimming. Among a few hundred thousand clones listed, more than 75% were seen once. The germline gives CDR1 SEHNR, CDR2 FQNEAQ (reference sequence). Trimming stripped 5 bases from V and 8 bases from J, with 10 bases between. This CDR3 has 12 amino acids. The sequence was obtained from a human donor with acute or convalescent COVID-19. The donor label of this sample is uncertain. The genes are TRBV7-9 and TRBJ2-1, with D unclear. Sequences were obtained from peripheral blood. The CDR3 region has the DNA TGTGCCAGCAGCCGTCTCTTTCATGAGCAGTTCTTC. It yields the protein CASSRLFHEQFF.